This T cell receptor (beta chain) was documented in a study of cytomegalovirus exposure and HLA in healthy donors. For the study at large: A subsequent analysis reported that the approximately 120 validation repertoires were produced on the same platform that had also been used for the roughly 700 first-cohort repertoires.

The data were produced by immunoSEQ multiplex PCR, yet TCRdb's version contains in-frame clones alone and is incomplete. Among about 330,000 clones listed, 70% to 90% were seen once. Regarding the study as a whole: The classifier reportedly diagnosed cytomegalovirus status with high specificity and sensitivity.

The CDR3 covers 18 residues. With V trimmed by 0 bases and J by 1 base, 10 bases remained unmatched. Germline lookup yields CDR1 LGHNT and CDR2 FRNRAP. As regards this clone: Its antigen remains unidentified.

The receptor's source is a woman aged 18-35 years in good health and CMV-seronegative. Material: PBMCs. This chain connects TRBV12-5 to TRBJ2-7; the match to TRBD2 covers 9 bases. Here the CDR3 reads CASGLVLPLTSGSYEQYF. CDR3 coding DNA: TGTGCTAGTGGTTTGGTACTCCCCCTGACTAGCGGTTCCTACGAGCAGTACTTC.